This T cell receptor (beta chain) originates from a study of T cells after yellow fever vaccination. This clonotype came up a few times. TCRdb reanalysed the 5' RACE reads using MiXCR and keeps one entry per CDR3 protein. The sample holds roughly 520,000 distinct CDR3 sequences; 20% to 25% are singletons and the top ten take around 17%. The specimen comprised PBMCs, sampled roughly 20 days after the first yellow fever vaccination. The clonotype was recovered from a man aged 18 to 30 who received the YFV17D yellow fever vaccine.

CDR3 sequence: CASSLNRETDAKNIQYF. The CDR3 coding sequence is TGTGCCAGCAGCTTAAACCGGGAGACAGATGCCAAAAACATTCAGTACTTC. The V gene is TRBV7-9, the J gene TRBJ2-4; the D gene is possibly TRBD2 (6 bases). Germline assignment: CDR1 SEHNR and CDR2 FQNEAQ (reference sequence). This CDR3 region has 17 residues. V shed 2 bases and J shed 1 base, with 15 bases lying between them.